These 30 T cell receptor beta chains originate from one sample sequenced in a study of a mutant IDH1 vaccine in newly diagnosed glioma. The assay was immunoSEQ multiplex PCR, and TCRdb's table has in-frame clones only and misses some. In the table there are over 75,000 clones, over 75% of which are singletons. Their antigens are not known. Time point: week 47, end of study. Each dose of the vaccine consisted of 300 ug of mutant IDH1 20-mer peptide, with topical imiquimod. The material was PBMCs, obtained from a glioma patient whose treatment included an IDH1 peptide vaccine. The receptors originated from a man aged 35 to 55 with glioma.

This chain links TRBV5-4 with TRBJ2-3, with D tentatively TRBD1 (6 bases). Between the trimmed V and J ends, which lost 2 bases and 2 bases, there was a span of 12 bases. The CDR3 consists of 15 residues. Germline V gives CDR1 SGHNT, CDR2 YYREEE (reference sequence). As DNA, the CDR3 is TGTGCCAGCAGCTTCCTTACAGGGTCCACAGATACGCAGTATTTT. Translation: CASSFLTGSTDTQYF.

This rearrangement joins TRBV28 to TRBJ2-3; the D gene is possibly TRBD1 (6 bases). Germline V gene lookup returns CDR1 MDHEN and CDR2 SYDVKM. Trimming pared 2 bases from V and 0 bases from J, leaving 6 bases between. This CDR3 contains 14 residues. For the CDR3, the DNA is TGTGCCAGCAGTTTAGGACAGAGCACAGATACGCAGTATTTT. Translated: CASSLGQSTDTQYF. Variable domain in full (rest from reference TRBV28 and TRBJ2-3): DVKVTQSSRYLVKRTGEKVFLECVQDMDHENMFWYRQDPGLGLRLIYFSYDVKMKEKGDIPEGYSVSREKKERFSLILESASTNQTSMYLCASSLGQSTDTQYFGPGTRLTVL.

The V call is TRBV15, the J call TRBJ1-1; D is unclear. CDR3 length: 13 amino acids. The germline V gene has CDR1 LNHNV and CDR2 YYDKDF (reference sequence). The germline V and J ends were trimmed by 0 bases and 7 bases, with 9 bases remaining between them. CDR3 residues: CATSRDPGYEAFF. CDR3 in DNA: TGTGCCACCAGCAGAGATCCCGGTTATGAAGCTTTCTTT.

The chain has TRBV10-1 and TRBJ2-3; D is ambiguous. V was shortened by 3 bases and J by 0 bases, with 7 bases between the two germline ends. Per the germline V gene, CDR1 is WNHNN and CDR2 is SYGVQD (reference sequence). CDR3 length equals 14 residues. The CDR3 DNA follows: TGCGCCAGCAGTGAAGGCGGTAGCACAGATACGCAGTATTTT. Amino acid sequence: CASSEGGSTDTQYF.

V usage is TRBV29-1 and J usage is TRBJ1-1, with D possibly being TRBD1 (6 bases). The germline V gene has CDR1 SQVTM and CDR2 ANQGSEA. The CDR3 sequence is 12 residues long. The V end was cut by 4 bases, the J end by 7 bases, with 13 bases between. For the CDR3, the DNA is TGCAGCGTTGGCCCAGGGGCGAATGAAGCTTTCTTT. The encoded protein is CSVGPGANEAFF.

The gene calls are TRBV30 and TRBJ1-2, with D perhaps matching TRBD1 (6 bases). The length of the CDR3 is 13 residues. Trimming removed 0 bases at V and 8 bases at J, with 13 bases between. Germline CDR1 reads GTSNPN; CDR2 reads SVGIG (reference sequence). This CDR3 is CAWSVPGERGYTF. The CDR3 DNA reads as TGTGCCTGGAGTGTACCAGGGGAGCGGGGCTACACCTTC. Filled out from reference TRBV30 and TRBJ1-2, the complete variable domain reads SQTIHQWPATLVQPVGSPLSLECTVEGTSNPNLYWYRQAAGRGLQLLFYSVGIGQISSEVPQNLSASRPQDRQFILSSKKLLLSDSGFYLCAWSVPGERGYTFGSGTRLTVV.

The CDR3 spells CASSPIGDRVDYGYTF. DNA for the CDR3: TGTGCCAGCAGTCCAATCGGGGACAGGGTTGACTATGGCTACACCTTC. The rearrangement uses TRBV27 and TRBJ1-2; 9 bases are a match to TRBD1. J lost 3 bases, V lost 5 bases, and 10 bases had no gene match. The CDR3 spans 16 residues. CDR1 and CDR2 from the germline V gene are MNHEY and SMNVEV (reference sequence).

This chain uses TRBV6-6 with TRBJ1-5; TRBD1 aligns across 10 bases. The CDR3 length is 13 residues. With V trimmed by 5 bases and J by 11 bases, 6 bases remained unmatched. Germline V gene sequence: CDR1 MNHNY, CDR2 SVGAGI (reference sequence). The CDR3 DNA reads as TGTGCCAGCAGTGGGACAGGGGCCACGGCCCAGCATTTT. Its protein product is CASSGTGATAQHF.

This chain's CDR3 is CASSYQGRETQYF. In DNA form, the CDR3 reads TGTGCCAGCAGTTACCAGGGGAGGGAGACCCAGTACTTC. This sequence joins TRBV6-5 and TRBJ2-5; D assignment may be TRBD1 or TRBD2 (6 bases each). Trimming stripped 2 bases from V and 5 bases from J, with 9 bases between. The CDR3 has 13 residues. CDR1 is MNHEY and CDR2 is SVGAGI in the germline V gene.

The chain recombines TRBV5-4 with TRBJ2-5; D unresolved. V was cut by 1 base and J by 5 bases, with 12 bases left in between. The CDR3 has 14 amino acids. Germline V gene data show CDR1 as SGHNT and CDR2 as YYREEE (reference sequence). Here the CDR3 reads CASSLWGRAETQYF. DNA of the CDR3: TGTGCCAGCAGCTTGTGGGGTCGGGCGGAGACCCAGTACTTC.

The chain couples TRBV5-4 to TRBJ2-5; the D gene is possibly TRBD2 (6 bases). The CDR3 length is 15 residues. V lost 1 base, J lost 5 bases, and 15 bases lay in between. Germline CDR1 SGHNT, CDR2 YYREEE (reference sequence). The CDR3 region has the DNA TGTGCCAGCAGCTTGATAGCTAGCGCCGTCGAGACCCAGTACTTC. This codes for CASSLIASAVETQYF. The whole variable domain, filled in from reference TRBV5-4 and TRBJ2-5, reads ETGVTQSPTHLIKTRGQQVTLRCSSQSGHNTVSWYQQALGQGPQFIFQYYREEENGRGNFPPRFSGLQFPNYSSELNVNALELDDSALYLCASSLIASAVETQYFGPGTRLLVL.

This chain links TRBV4-2 with TRBJ1-4, with unresolved D. V lost 1 base and J lost 7, with 13 bases in between. The CDR3 sequence is 15 residues long. The germline CDR1 and CDR2 sequences are LGHNA and YNFKEQ. CDR3 sequence reads: CASSQVSGLGEKLFF. The CDR3 DNA reads as TGTGCCAGCAGCCAAGTATCGGGCCTTGGTGAAAAACTGTTTTTT.

The chain couples TRBV6-6 to TRBJ2-1; D remains unclear. Germline V gene sequence: CDR1 MNHNY, CDR2 SVGAGI (reference sequence). V lost 0 bases, J lost 8 bases, and 11 bases lay in between. This CDR3 is built from 14 residues. Here the CDR3 reads CASSYSGQTYEQFF. CDR3 DNA: TGTGCCAGCAGTTACTCGGGCCAGACCTATGAGCAGTTCTTC.

V gene TRBV11-2 combines with J gene TRBJ1-3, with D perhaps matching TRBD1 (6 bases). Per the germline V gene, CDR1 is SGHAT and CDR2 is FQNNGV. The CDR3 totals 15 residues. Trimming left V 6 bases short and J 4 bases short, with 16 bases between. As DNA, the CDR3 is TGTGCCAGCAGTAAGAACAGGGTAGCCGGAAACACCATATATTTT. Amino acid sequence: CASSKNRVAGNTIYF.

The chain links TRBV11-2 to TRBJ2-7; the D gene is possibly TRBD2 (7 bases). V dropped 0 bases and J dropped 0 bases, with 21 bases sitting between them. CDR3 size: 19 residues. The V gene's germline CDR1 is SGHAT and CDR2 FQNNGV. DNA for the CDR3: TGTGCCAGCAGCTTAGATAGAGATTACGGGGGGCCTTCCTCCTACGAGCAGTACTTC. It encodes CASSLDRDYGGPSSYEQYF.

The V gene is TRBV7-2, the J gene TRBJ2-3; 9 nucleotides line up with TRBD1. CDR3 length: 17 amino acids. From germline, CDR1 is SGHTA and CDR2 FQGNSA. J was trimmed by 5 bases and V by 1 base; bases with no gene match: 10. The CDR3 loop reads CASSLVDRGWPGDTQYF. CDR3 in DNA: TGTGCCAGCAGCTTAGTCGACAGGGGGTGGCCAGGAGATACGCAGTATTTT.

CDR3 sequence: CASSEARGLNGYTF. Written as DNA, the CDR3 is TGTGCCAGCAGTGAAGCGCGCGGCCTAAACGGCTACACCTTC. V is TRBV6-1 and J is TRBJ1-2; D unclear. Per germline, CDR1 MNHNS and CDR2 SASEGT. This CDR3 has 14 residues. V shed 0 bases and J shed 8 bases, with 13 bases lying between them.

V gene TRBV5-4 combines with J gene TRBJ2-5, with 8 bases fitting TRBD2. This CDR3 region has 16 residues. From germline, CDR1 is SGHNT and CDR2 YYREEE (reference sequence). Unmatched junction bases numbered 10, after V lost 4 bases and J lost 2 bases. This CDR3 reads CASSPGGLVKQETQYF. For the CDR3, the DNA is TGTGCCAGCAGCCCGGGGGGGTTGGTGAAACAAGAGACCCAGTACTTC.

The V gene is TRBV7-2, the J gene TRBJ2-1, with unresolved D. Trimming left V 5 bases short and J 5 bases short, with 22 bases between. CDR3 length: 17 residues. Looked up from germline, CDR1 is SGHTA and CDR2 is FQGNSA. The CDR3 DNA reads as TGTGCCAGCAGCACCCCCCGACCTCCGCGCCGTAACAATGAGCAGTTCTTC. Its protein is CASSTPRPPRRNNEQFF.

This clone was observed a handful of times. The V gene is TRBV19, the J gene TRBJ1-5; D gene uncertain. The germline V gene has CDR1 LNHDA and CDR2 SQIVND (reference sequence). V lost 4 bases to trimming and J lost 7 bases, with 8 bases between them. This CDR3 comprises 12 residues. The CDR3 protein is CASSRGSQPQHF. As DNA, the CDR3 is TGTGCCAGTAGTAGAGGATCCCAGCCCCAGCATTTT. Drawing the rest from reference TRBV19 and TRBJ1-5, the complete variable domain is DGGITQSPKYLFRKEGQNVTLSCEQNLNHDAMYWYRQDPGQGLRLIYYSQIVNDFQKGDIAEGYSVSREKKESFPLTVTSAQKNPTAFYLCASSRGSQPQHFGDGTRLSIL.

The chain has TRBV5-1 and TRBJ2-7, with D unclear. Trimming shortened V by 6 bases and J by 0 bases, and 13 bases separated the two germline ends. Germline V gene lookup returns CDR1 SGHRS and CDR2 YFSETQ. The CDR3 contains 14 residues. CDR3 nucleotides: TGCGCCAGCACTGGGATACAAAGCTCCTACGAGCAGTACTTC. Encoded protein: CASTGIQSSYEQYF.

The V call is TRBV11-3, the J call TRBJ2-7; the match to TRBD1 covers 8 bases. This CDR3 contains 16 residues. The ends lost 1 base at V and 2 bases at J; junction bases unmatched: 7. Per the germline V gene, CDR1 is SGHNT and CDR2 is YENEEA. The chain's CDR3 is CASSLGRGQATYEQYF. The CDR3 DNA sequence: TGTGCCAGCAGCTTAGGCCGGGGACAGGCCACCTACGAGCAGTACTTC.

This chain connects TRBV7-2 to TRBJ2-5; TRBD1 aligns across 7 bases. Trimming cost V 1 base and J 5 bases; bases outside gene matches: 10. CDR1 is SGHTA, CDR2 FQGNSA, per germline. The CDR3 has 16 amino acids. CDR3 protein: CASSLDELTGWETQYF. The CDR3, as DNA: TGTGCCAGCAGCTTAGATGAGTTGACAGGGTGGGAGACCCAGTACTTC.

This chain joins TRBV28 and TRBJ2-5; TRBD1 matches at 8 bases. Per the germline V gene, CDR1 is MDHEN and CDR2 is SYDVKM. The J segment lost 5 bases and the V segment lost 4 bases, leaving 9 bases of the junction unmatched. This CDR3 has 15 residues. Here the CDR3 DNA reads TGTGCCAGCAGTTCCCCCCGACAGGGGTGGGAGACCCAGTACTTC. This encodes CASSSPRQGWETQYF.

A few counts support this clone. The chain combines TRBV7-9 with TRBJ1-1; 8 nucleotides agree with TRBD1. In germline, CDR1 is SEHNR, CDR2 FQNEAQ (reference sequence). The CDR3 runs 14 residues. Trimming at V came to 5 bases and at J to 1 base, leaving 3 bases not matched to a gene. The CDR3 is CASSGQGQNTEAFF. The CDR3 nucleotides read TGTGCCAGCAGCGGACAGGGCCAGAACACTGAAGCTTTCTTT. Combining the CDR3 with reference TRBV7-9 and TRBJ1-1 gives the whole variable domain DTGVSQNPRHKITKRGQNVTFRCDPISEHNRLYWYRQTLGQGPEFLTYFQNEAQLEKSRLLSDRFSAERPKGSFSTLEIQRTEQGDSAMYLCASSGQGQNTEAFFGQGTRLTVV.

The chain employs TRBV18 and TRBJ2-7; 8 nucleotides agree with TRBD2. CDR1 and CDR2 from the germline V gene are KGHSH and LQKENI. The V gene end was trimmed by 6 bases and the J gene end by 2 bases; junction bases not matched to a gene: 12. This CDR3 comprises 16 residues. CDR3 sequence: CASSPTGGERAYEQYF. The CDR3 region has the DNA TGTGCCAGCTCGCCCACCGGGGGGGAAAGAGCCTACGAGCAGTACTTC.

This clone has a single count. In DNA form, the CDR3 reads TGTGCCAGCAGCTTGTGGGGTTCTGGAAACACCATATATTTT. Amino acids: CASSLWGSGNTIYF. The chain joins TRBV7-8 to TRBJ1-3; D gene uncertain. Germline loops: CDR1 SGHVS, CDR2 FQNEAQ. This CDR3 contains 14 residues. V lost 3 bases, J lost 1 base, and 7 bases lay in between.

The chain has TRBV13 and TRBJ1-2, with TRBD1 as a possible D gene (6 bases). CDR3 length: 13 residues. V lost 6 bases and J lost 6, with 14 bases in between. Germline CDR1 reads PRHDT; CDR2 reads FYEKMQ (reference sequence). The CDR3 DNA is TGTGCCAGCAGTTCGACAGGCACCCATGGCTACACCTTC. It codes for CASSSTGTHGYTF.

The CDR3: CASSMGSGGVDEQYF. The CDR3 bases are TGTGCCAGTAGTATGGGTAGCGGGGGGGTCGACGAGCAGTACTTC. The chain combines TRBV19 with TRBJ2-7, with 11 bases identical to TRBD2. CDR3 length: 15 amino acids. Unmatched junction bases numbered 6, after V lost 3 bases and J lost 5 bases. Germline loops: CDR1 LNHDA, CDR2 SQIVND (reference sequence).

The gene calls are TRBV7-9 and TRBJ2-7; D tentatively fits TRBD1 or TRBD2 (5 bases each). Germline values: CDR1 SEHNR, CDR2 FQNEAQ (reference sequence). This CDR3 contains 13 residues. V lost 3 bases and J lost 2, with 8 bases in between. The CDR3 DNA reads as TGTGCCAGCAGCTTGTTGGGGGCCTACGAGCAGTACTTC. This translates into CASSLLGAYEQYF.